This T cell receptor beta chain came from a study of cytomegalovirus exposure and HLA in healthy donors. General observations from the study: There were several of the most significant clusters that appeared linked to common viral pathogens in a later analysis. Reported findings show TCR beta sequences accurately forecast HLA-A and HLA-B alleles in most subjects.

With 60 Vbeta and 13 Jbeta primers, the PCR was carried out. TCRdb keeps only in-frame clones here, not all; method: immunoSEQ multiplex PCR. The table records under 200,000 clones, approximately 67% of them present only once. The CDR3 runs 17 residues. Losses at the gene ends were 1 base for V and 2 bases for J; bases not matched to a gene: 9. The germline gives CDR1 SGHNT, CDR2 YYREEE (reference sequence). This clone turned up a few times. The antigen is undetermined. The sequence was collected from a man aged 40-55 years in good health and CMV-seronegative. The V gene is TRBV5-4, the J gene TRBJ1-2, with 9 bases lining up with TRBD1. Sequencing input: PBMCs. The CDR3 DNA reads as TGTGCCAGCAGCTTGAAGTTTAGGGACAGGGCGAACTATGGCTACACCTTC. Translated, it gives CASSLKFRDRANYGYTF.